This T cell receptor beta chain was sequenced in a study of vaccination effects on CD4 cells after COVID-19. Trimming cost V 4 bases and J 8 bases, with 15 bases left between them. The CDR3 runs 13 residues. Germline V gene data show CDR1 as SGHRS and CDR2 as YFSETQ. Data came from immunoSEQ multiplex PCR; TCRdb stores just in-frame clones and leaves some out. The sample has roughly 63,000 clones, roughly 80% seen once. This clone was observed once. Its antigen is undetermined. Within the ViraFEST assay, antigen-specific CD4+ T cells underwent expansion with viral peptide pools prior to sequencing. Isolating CD4+ T cells followed approximately 10 days of culture. Participants each got two BNT162b2 or mRNA-1273 vaccine doses.

The sequence derives from a human donor who received a COVID-19 vaccine. This chain connects TRBV5-1 to TRBJ1-1; no firm D call. Sequenced here: CD4+ T cells from PBMCs cultured with HCoV-OC43 spike peptides, sampled after COVID-19 vaccination. Subset defined: HCoV-OC43 spike overlapping peptide pool stimulation. The DNA of the CDR3 is TGCGCCAGCAGCGCAGAGGGTCGGGCAGAAGCTTTCTTT. Amino acids: CASSAEGRAEAFF.